These 5 T cell receptor beta chains were all obtained from the same sample, sequenced in a study of blood T cell repertoires in COVID-19. Assay: immunoSEQ multiplex PCR; the TCRdb copy retains only in-frame clones and omits some. The sample yields some 120,000 clones, approximately 85% seen once. Sequences were obtained from peripheral blood. The receptors come from a man between 35 and 55 years old with acute or convalescent COVID-19.

The CDR3 loop reads CASSEGQGTYEQYF. DNA for the CDR3: TGCGCCAGCAGTGAGGGACAGGGTACCTACGAGCAGTACTTC. This rearrangement joins TRBV10-1 to TRBJ2-7, with TRBD1 matching over 8 bases. In germline, CDR1 is WNHNN, CDR2 SYGVQD (reference sequence). The CDR3 is made up of 14 amino acids. V trimming: 2 bases; J trimming: 2 bases; junction bases outside the gene matches: 2.

The J gene is TRBJ2-1, the V gene TRBV6-6, with a weak D call TRBD1 (7 bases). Germline V gives CDR1 MNHNY, CDR2 SVGAGI (reference sequence). The CDR3 runs 16 residues. Trimming took off 2 bases at V and 8 bases at J, with 19 bases between the two ends. The DNA of the CDR3 is TGTGCCAGCAGTTACCCGCAGCCAGGGGGGTACTATGAGCAGTTCTTC. It encodes CASSYPQPGGYYEQFF.

The chain employs TRBV4-3 and TRBJ2-3; possibly TRBD1 for D (5 bases). The CDR3 runs to 12 residues. Germline CDR1 and CDR2: LGHNA and YSLEER. V was trimmed by 8 bases and J by 5 bases, leaving 11 bases between them. The CDR3 DNA reads TGCGCCAGCTCAAAAAGGGGAGATACGCAGTATTTT. Its translation: CASSKRGDTQYF.

The V call is TRBV3-1 (or the pseudogene TRBV3-2), the J call TRBJ1-2; D is perhaps TRBD1 (5 bases). V dropped 4 bases and J dropped 7 bases, with 13 bases sitting between them. This CDR3 is built from 13 residues. The V gene's germline CDR1 is LGHDT and CDR2 YNNKEL (reference sequence). The CDR3 loop is CASSLRPGRGYTF. The CDR3 coding sequence is TGTGCCAGCAGCCTTCGCCCAGGGCGTGGCTACACCTTC.

The CDR3 reads CASSRLSGLQYF. CDR3 coding DNA: TGTGCCAGCAGCCGACTAAGCGGCCTGCAGTATTTT. V usage is TRBV6-5 and J usage is TRBJ2-3, with D perhaps TRBD2 (5 bases). Germline V gene data show CDR1 as MNHEY and CDR2 as SVGAGI. V lost 6 bases to trimming and J lost 11 bases, with 15 bases between them. The CDR3 totals 12 residues.